The text below deals with one T cell receptor (beta chain). The CDR3 loop spans 15 amino acids. The trim removed 4 bases at V and 9 bases at J, leaving 8 bases unmatched. The germline V gene has CDR1 ENHRY and CDR2 SYGVKD. Time point noted: peripheral blood 6 weeks after treatment start. This specimen comes from a study of PD-L1 blockade in urothelial cancer. Only in-frame clones appear in the TCRdb table, and some are missing; sequencing was by immunoSEQ multiplex PCR. This repertoire shows 100,000 to 150,000 clones, approximately 85% found once; its top ten account for 2.4%. This TCR was recovered from a man aged 45-65 years with urothelial cancer. The chain has TRBV10-3 and TRBJ2-7, with 14 bases that match TRBD2. Specimen: PBMCs, collected around atezolizumab (anti-PD-L1) treatment. The CDR3 DNA reads as TGTGCCATCAGTGCGGAAGGGACTAGCGGGAGTGGGCAGTACTTC. It encodes CAISAEGTSGSGQYF.